One and the same sample provided the 10 T cell receptor beta chains below, sequenced in a study of shared clonotypes between healthy human individuals. CD45RO-negative CD8 cells positively selected for CCR7 made up the naive population, which excluded terminally differentiated effector memory CD45RA+ cells. Repertoires were generated with immunoSEQ multiplex PCR, while TCRdb's copy carries only in-frame clones and drops some. Of about 2.2 million clones listed, around 93% were seen once; the top ten hold less than 2%. Sequenced sample: naive CD8+ T cells from PBMCs. All receptors come from a man in his late teens or twenties in good health. Some clones in this sample may be carry-over from other donors' samples.

The rearrangement joins TRBV21-1 to TRBJ2-5; TRBD2 is the table's D call and was not checked against the DNA. TRBV21-1 is a documented pseudogene. This CDR3 has 14 amino acids. CDR3 sequence (DNA): TGTGCCACCTCTCACGGCGGGGTACAAGAGACCCAGTACTTC. Its translation: CATSHGGVQETQYF.

The chain recombines TRBV27 with TRBJ2-5, with 9 bases lining up with TRBD1. This CDR3 is 15 amino acids long. The junction had 8 bases not matched to a gene; V was cut back by 4 bases and J by 5 bases. Germline-derived CDR1 and CDR2 are MNHEY and SMNVEV (reference sequence). The DNA for the CDR3 is TGTGCCAGCAGTTCCCGGACAGGGGTTAGGGAGACCCAGTACTTC. The encoded protein is CASSSRTGVRETQYF.

The genes are TRBV13 and TRBJ2-5; TRBD2 matches at 7 bases. The CDR3 loop spans 16 amino acids. J lost 3 bases, V lost 5 bases, and 12 bases had no gene match. CDR1 and CDR2 (germline): PRHDT, FYEKMQ (reference sequence). CDR3 sequence reads: CASSPSARGIKETQYF. The CDR3 DNA sequence: TGTGCCAGCAGCCCGTCCGCGCGGGGGATTAAAGAGACCCAGTACTTC. The complete variable domain, with remaining parts taken from reference TRBV13 and TRBJ2-5, reads AAGVIQSPRHLIKEKRETATLKCYPIPRHDTVYWYQQGPGQDPQFLISFYEKMQSDKGSIPDRFSAQQFSDYHSELNMSSLELGDSALYFCASSPSARGIKETQYFGPGTRLLVL.

This chain joins TRBV9 and TRBJ2-5; 8 nucleotides match TRBD1. The trim removed 4 bases at V and 5 bases at J, leaving 7 bases unmatched. In germline, CDR1 is SGDLS, CDR2 YYNGEE. CDR3 size: 14 residues. DNA of the CDR3: TGTGCCAGCAGCCGGGACAGGACAGAGGAGACCCAGTACTTC. It translates to CASSRDRTEETQYF.

The genes are TRBV7-9 and TRBJ2-5; D is unclear. Trimming took 0 bases from V and 1 from J, leaving 6 bases between them. Germline lookup yields CDR1 SEHNR and CDR2 FQNEAQ (reference sequence). The CDR3 runs to 14 residues. CDR3 sequence: CASSLAAPQETQYF. CDR3 in DNA: TGTGCCAGCAGCTTAGCGGCCCCCCAAGAGACCCAGTACTTC.

The chain has TRBV28 and TRBJ1-2; 10 bases line up with TRBD1. After removal of 7 bases from V and 4 bases from J, the junction contained 9 bases not matched to a gene. The germline gives CDR1 MDHEN, CDR2 SYDVKM. This CDR3 is 15 amino acids long. CDR3 region: CASTLAGTGAYGYTF. CDR3 DNA sequence: TGTGCCAGCACTCTAGCCGGGACAGGGGCCTATGGCTACACCTTC.

The chain joins TRBV18 to TRBJ2-5; D possibly matches TRBD1 or TRBD2 (5 bases each). Germline-derived CDR1 and CDR2 are KGHSH and LQKENI. The CDR3 contains 16 residues. Trimming shortened V by 3 bases and J by 5 bases, and 19 bases separated the two germline ends. The CDR3 DNA sequence: TGTGCCAGCTCACCTATGTACGGGGCTGAGCGGGAGACCCAGTACTTC. This encodes CASSPMYGAERETQYF.

The chain combines TRBV5-1 with TRBJ2-1; TRBD2 is a possible D gene (5 bases). CDR1 is SGHRS, CDR2 YFSETQ, per germline. This CDR3 comprises 14 residues. The V and J ends lost 0 bases and 8 bases respectively, with 12 bases between them. The chain's CDR3 is CASSLDRAGDEQFF. The CDR3, as DNA: TGCGCCAGCAGCTTGGATAGGGCCGGGGATGAGCAGTTCTTC.

The chain couples TRBV6-5 to TRBJ2-5; D possibly corresponds to TRBD1 (6 bases). Trimming pared 4 bases from V and 7 bases from J, leaving 10 bases between. CDR3 size: 12 residues. CDR1 is MNHEY and CDR2 is SVGAGI in the germline V gene. The DNA of the CDR3 is TGTGCCAGCAGTTCAGGGGAAGGGACCCAGTACTTC. Translated: CASSSGEGTQYF.

This clone appeared a single time. The chain carries TRBV5-1 and TRBJ1-1; D perhaps matches TRBD1 (5 bases). In germline, CDR1 is SGHRS, CDR2 YFSETQ. This CDR3 region has 15 residues. The ends were cut back, 0 bases at V and 7 bases at J, with 16 bases in the middle. The CDR3 reads CASSLGFGQGVEAFF. CDR3 DNA sequence: TGCGCCAGCAGCTTGGGTTTCGGGCAGGGTGTTGAAGCTTTCTTT.